This TCR beta chain was identified during a study of beta chain features in type 1 diabetes. Sequencing targeted expressed TCRB transcripts, as all isolated RNA had been reverse transcribed. Method: immunoSEQ multiplex PCR; TCRdb's copy keeps in-frame clones and lacks some. The sample holds 130,000 or so clones, roughly 9.7% seen once. A few counts support this clone. This sequence was found in a woman aged 40 to 55 in good health. The sequencing input was central memory CD4+ T cells from blood.

CDR3 region: CASSSVNTEAFF. CDR3 sequence (DNA): TGTGCCAGCAGCTCTGTAAACACTGAAGCTTTCTTT. This chain connects TRBV7-2 to TRBJ1-1; the D is unclear. V dropped 4 bases and J dropped 2 bases, with 5 bases sitting between them. The CDR3 loop spans 12 amino acids. CDR1 and CDR2 from the germline V gene are SGHTA and FQGNSA.